This T cell receptor beta chain was retrieved from a study of blood T cell repertoires in COVID-19 (TCRdb year 2020). Context from the whole study: The collaborator samples originated in the United States, Italy and Spain and spanned the acute and convalescent phases of COVID-19. The prospective study material was composed of cDNA or gDNA derived from T cells, B-cell-depleted T cells, or PBMCs. The dataset comprised deeply sampled blood TCRbeta repertoires from subjects exposed to, actively infected with, or recovered from COVID-19. The repertoires were released in a freely available public database intended as a resource for research on the immune response to SARS-CoV-2. Samples were obtained from the ongoing ImmuneRACE study (first 160 participants) and from over 1,000 subjects provided by 6 global collaborators. Nearly every sample came with metadata listing a de-identified subject ID, COVID-19 status, age in years and sex. Where available, HLA class I and class II types were taken from metadata supplied by the sample provider and were not determined by assay-based typing. Paper-wide results and their limitations: The quantity of clinical and demographic metadata differed by source and by participant and was supplied without curation.

TCRbeta CDR3 regions were amplified from genomic DNA using the immunoSEQ Assay, a bias-controlled multiplex PCR. Per the source publication's procedure: The number of nucleated cells in each sample was estimated from the amplification of reference gene primers within the assay. To quantify the absolute abundance of each unique TCRbeta CDR3 rearrangement, sequence reads were collapsed and filtered. For each sample, productive Simpson clonality was calculated by taking the square root of Simpson's diversity index across productive rearrangements. Not all clones reach the TCRdb copy of this immuneACCESS table, which keeps in-frame sequences only. Checked studies attribute under half of the gap to unresolved V genes and leave the rest unexplained. The D gene and trimming were derived from the DNA, and the V and J assignments and clone size from that table. For this sample there are over 150,000 clones; approximately 90% appear just once. Roughly 2.1% of the sample comes from the top ten.

Of note for this clone: The antigen it recognizes is unknown. No base-level quality is on record; no much larger clone is a single base apart.

Collaborating institutions collected whole blood in K2EDTA tubes following their own protocols. For TCRbeta analysis, collaborator samples were shipped as frozen whole blood, as isolated PBMCs, or as DNA extracted from either sample type. Including cysteine and phenylalanine, the CDR3 has 14 amino acids. The entry retains the CDR3 DNA only, 42 bases that are in frame from base 1. V lost 3 bases and J lost 4 bases; the stretch between them is 10 bases long. CDR1 LNHDA and CDR2 SQIVND were looked up in the germline V gene (reference sequence). Recombination joined TRBV19 with TRBJ1-5; TRBD1 is a weak D gene call, 5 bases matching. The sequencing input was peripheral blood. The sequence came from a man between 18 and 35 years old with acute or convalescent COVID-19. Here the CDR3 is given as CASSMAGPNQPQHF. The bases are TGTGCCAGTAGTATGGCGGGGCCGAATCAGCCCCAGCATTTT.